This T cell receptor (beta chain) is drawn from a study of CD8+ T cells in alopecia areata. TCR sequencing used cDNA made by reverse transcription of extracted RNA. Sequencing used immunoSEQ multiplex PCR; TCRdb keeps in-frame clones, though not all of them. The sample has about 210,000 clones, roughly three fifths seen once. Stated treatment: oral pan-JAK inhibitor, 5-10 mg twice daily. Germline V gene data show CDR1 as SGHRS and CDR2 as YFSETQ. The CDR3 loop spans 13 amino acids. V was cut by 2 bases and J by 6 bases, with 12 bases left in between. This clone was observed a handful of times. The V and J genes are TRBV5-1 and TRBJ2-7; a possible D gene is TRBD2 (5 bases). This sample comprised CD4+ T cells sorted from blood, obtained around week 44, from a patient treated with tofacitinib. The origin of this receptor is a human donor with alopecia areata. The DNA for the CDR3 is TGCGCCAGCAGCTTTCCGGGATCGGGCGAGCAGTACTTC. Its translation: CASSFPGSGEQYF.